The 21 T cell receptor beta chains in this list originate from one sample, sequenced in a study of regulatory T cells in long-lasting Graves disease. As for time point: newly diagnosed GD, antithyroid drugs for less than 3 months. Construction of the TCR library relied on RNA isolated from PBMCs. Through Arm-PCR of CDR3 regions and iRepertoire HTBI primers, TCR beta libraries were built. TCRdb processed the multiplex PCR reads anew with MiXCR; each CDR3 protein has one entry. The sample yields some 400,000 distinct CDR3 sequences, 14% to 15% seen once. The same sample was also studied in work on T cells in Graves' hyperthyroidism and ophthalmopathy.

The source was peripheral blood mononuclear cells (PBMCs), collected at new diagnosis, from a patient treated with antithyroid drugs. These receptor sequences come from a woman in her thirties with Graves disease.

The chain recombines TRBV25-1 with TRBJ2-7; 8 bases are a match to TRBD1. V was clipped by 7 bases and J by 4 bases; unmatched bases: 9. The CDR3 consists of 14 residues. Germline V gene data show CDR1 as MGHDK and CDR2 as SYGVNS. The CDR3 DNA reads as TGTGCCAGCACCCCGAGTCGGGACAGGTACGAGCAGTACTTC. It specifies CASTPSRDRYEQYF.

The chain carries TRBV20-1 and TRBJ2-1; TRBD2 aligns across 11 bases. V lost 1 base, J lost 7 bases, and 6 bases stayed unmatched. CDR1 is DFQATT, CDR2 SNEGSKA, per germline (reference sequence). This CDR3 contains 15 residues. CDR3 coding DNA: TGCAGTGCTAGAGGGGGACTAGCGGCTGGTAATGAGCAGTTCTTC. This translates into CSARGGLAAGNEQFF.

V usage is TRBV27 and J usage is TRBJ2-7, with TRBD2 matching over 14 bases. Trimming removed 5 bases from V and 2 bases from J; junction bases left unmatched: 8. In germline, CDR1 is MNHEY, CDR2 SMNVEV (reference sequence). This CDR3 contains 17 residues. This CDR3 is CASSPGTSGSPPYEQYF. The CDR3 DNA reads TGTGCCAGCAGTCCCGGGACTAGCGGGAGTCCCCCCTACGAGCAGTACTTC.

The V call is TRBV30, the J call TRBJ2-5; D unclear. CDR3 size: 14 residues. Germline-derived CDR1 and CDR2 are GTSNPN and SVGIG (reference sequence). V was shortened by 4 bases and J by 2 bases, with 14 bases between the two germline ends. The CDR3 spells CAWTRHVVQETQYF. The CDR3 bases are TGTGCCTGGACAAGACACGTCGTACAAGAGACCCAGTACTTC.

This clonotype has at least ten counts. This rearrangement joins TRBV10-3 to TRBJ1-1, with a tentative D call TRBD1 (5 bases). Germline CDR1 reads ENHRY; CDR2 reads SYGVKD. The V gene lost 10 bases and the J gene lost 10 bases, with 22 bases spanning the gap. The CDR3 length is 13 residues. This CDR3 is CATRTGVHAGAFF. CDR3 sequence (DNA): TGTGCCACCAGAACGGGGGTTCATGCGGGAGCTTTCTTT.

The V and J genes are TRBV7-9 and TRBJ2-7, with D perhaps TRBD2 (5 bases). V was pared by 8 bases and J by 2 bases, with 10 bases between. The CDR3 runs 12 residues. Germline V gives CDR1 SEHNR, CDR2 FQNEAQ (reference sequence). The CDR3 DNA sequence: TGTGCCAGCGGACTCCATGCCTACGAGCAGTACTTC. Protein product: CASGLHAYEQYF.

This rearrangement joins TRBV6-1 to TRBJ1-1; D gene uncertain. There are 14 residues in the CDR3. Germline V CDR1 and CDR2: MNHNS, SASEGT. The germline V and J ends were trimmed by 8 bases and 0 bases, with 13 bases remaining between them. The CDR3: CASRTLGLNTEAFF. The CDR3 DNA reads as TGTGCCAGCCGAACCCTGGGTCTGAACACTGAAGCTTTCTTT.

This clonotype was seen just once. The J gene is TRBJ1-3, the V gene TRBV5-1; D gene ambiguous. V lost 7 bases and J 8 bases, leaving 10 bases between the germline ends. The CDR3 sequence is 11 residues long. CDR1 and CDR2 from the germline V gene are SGHRS and YFSETQ. CDR3 sequence: CASGEADTIYF. CDR3 in DNA: TGCGCCAGCGGGGAGGCGGACACCATATATTTT. Complete variable domain (other parts from reference TRBV5-1 and TRBJ1-3): KAGVTQTPRYLIKTRGQQVTLSCSPISGHRSVSWYQQTPGQGLQFLFEYFSETQRNKGNFPGRFSGRQFSNSRSEMNVSTLELGDSALYLCASGEADTIYFGEGSWLTVV.

This clonotype has a count of ten or more. The chain uses TRBV19 and TRBJ1-2, with 7 positions matching TRBD1. The CDR3 is 11 residues long. Germline loops: CDR1 LNHDA, CDR2 SQIVND (reference sequence). V shed 8 bases, J shed 8 bases, and the junction held 5 bases outside the gene matches. The CDR3 DNA sequence: TGTGCCAGTCTTCGGGGACAGGGCTACACCTTC. It is translated as CASLRGQGYTF.

This clonotype was counted ten times or more. The chain links TRBV10-3 to TRBJ2-7; D is unclear. The V end lost 3 bases, the J end lost 4 bases, and 13 bases lay between the germline ends. The length of the CDR3 is 14 residues. The germline V gene has CDR1 ENHRY and CDR2 SYGVKD. CDR3 in DNA: TGTGCCATCAGTGATCGGGTTACCCAGTACGAGCAGTACTTC. This translates into CAISDRVTQYEQYF.

There are a few counts of this clonotype. The chain couples TRBV5-1 to TRBJ2-1; D might be TRBD2 (5 bases). The CDR3 has 17 amino acids. From germline, CDR1 is SGHRS and CDR2 YFSETQ. Trimming stripped 0 bases from V and 6 bases from J, with 19 bases between. The CDR3 DNA reads TGCGCCAGCAGCTTGGCCGTGGACTCGCATCCCTCCAATGAGCAGTTCTTC. Translating gives CASSLAVDSHPSNEQFF.

This clonotype showed up many times. J is TRBJ1-2 and V is TRBV27; D not certain. Germline V gene lookup returns CDR1 MNHEY and CDR2 SMNVEV (reference sequence). The CDR3 has 13 amino acids. V lost 6 bases, J lost 2 bases, and 10 bases lay in between. The CDR3 protein is CASSPLGNYGYTF. The CDR3 DNA is TGTGCCAGCAGCCCTTTGGGGAACTATGGCTACACCTTC.

On this clonotype: This could be a read error, since a much larger clone is one nucleotide away. This chain connects TRBV18 to TRBJ1-5, with TRBD1 as a possible D gene (6 bases). Trimming removed 3 bases from V and 4 bases from J, with 16 bases in between. Germline V gene sequence: CDR1 KGHSH, CDR2 LQKENI. There are 16 residues in the CDR3. The CDR3 is CASSPPRQEGNQPQHF. CDR3 DNA sequence: TGTGCCAGCTCACCCCCGCGACAGGAGGGGAATCAGCCCCAGCATTTT.

V gene TRBV12-3 or TRBV12-4 combines with J gene TRBJ1-1; D ambiguous. CDR3 length equals 14 residues. V dropped 3 bases and J dropped 2 bases, with 10 bases sitting between them. The CDR3: CASSLSLKNTEAFF. DNA of the CDR3: TGTGCCAGCAGTTTGAGTCTTAAAAACACTGAAGCTTTCTTT.

With regard to this clonotype: Given a much more abundant clone one base away, this may be a read error. Here the CDR3 omits its conserved ending phenylalanine or tryptophan, so a read error is the likely source. The chain employs TRBV27 and TRBJ2-3, with TRBD2 matching 9 bases. The CDR3 is made up of 15 amino acids. The germline CDR1 and CDR2 sequences are MNHEY and SMNVEV (reference sequence). V lost 4 bases and J lost 5; bases outside the gene matches: 7. The CDR3 is CASSYPGSGRDTQYL. Written as DNA, the CDR3 is TGTGCCAGCAGTTACCCGGGTAGCGGGAGAGATACGCAGTATCTT.

There are a few counts of this clonotype. The chain couples TRBV7-8 to TRBJ1-5, with D uncertain. From germline, CDR1 is SGHVS and CDR2 FQNEAQ. The V gene lost 3 bases and the J gene lost 6 bases, with 9 bases spanning the gap. The CDR3 covers 13 residues. The CDR3 sequence is CASSFNTGQPQHF. The CDR3 DNA reads TGTGCCAGCAGCTTCAACACGGGTCAGCCCCAGCATTTT.

The rearrangement joins TRBV20-1 to TRBJ1-1; D ambiguous. This CDR3 contains 13 residues. Trimming left V 4 bases short and J 4 bases short, with 13 bases between. CDR1 is DFQATT and CDR2 is SNEGSKA in the germline V gene (reference sequence). The CDR3, as DNA: TGCAGTGCTACCGGCGGCGCGGGCACTGAAGCTTTCTTT. It specifies CSATGGAGTEAFF.

This clonotype has just a few counts. This may arise from a read error, as a much more abundant clone is one base away. V is TRBV5-1 and J is TRBJ2-1, with a weak D call TRBD1 (5 bases). This CDR3 is 16 amino acids long. Germline CDR1 reads SGHRS; CDR2 reads YFSETQ. Trimming stripped 4 bases from V and 1 base from J, with 15 bases between. The CDR3 region is CASSLQAVTSYNEQFF. The DNA for the CDR3 is TGCGCCAGCAGCCTACAGGCAGTGACTTCCTACAATGAGCAGTTCTTC.

This clonotype occurred a few times. The rearrangement links TRBV7-9 to TRBJ2-2; no firm D call. The CDR3 spans 10 residues. V was pared by 5 bases and J by 8 bases, with 3 bases between. Germline V CDR1 and CDR2: SEHNR, FQNEAQ (reference sequence). CDR3 sequence (DNA): TGTGCCAGCAGCAGGGGGGAGCTGTTTTTT. Protein sequence: CASSRGELFF.

This clonotype occurred many times. The chain carries TRBV3-1 and TRBJ2-4; 11 nucleotides align to TRBD1. Germline CDR1 reads LGHDT; CDR2 reads YNNKEL (reference sequence). The junction had 5 bases not matched to a gene; V was cut back by 4 bases and J by 9 bases. CDR3 length: 14 residues. The CDR3 DNA reads TGTGCCAGCAGCCCCGGGACAGGGGGTTTCATTCAGTACTTC. It codes for CASSPGTGGFIQYF. The full variable domain, in which reference TRBV3-1 and TRBJ2-4 provide the parts outside the CDR3, is DTAVSQTPKYLVTQMGNDKSIKCEQNLGHDTMYWYKQDSKKFLKIMFSYNNKELIINETVPNRFSPKSPDKAHLNLHINSLELGDSAVYFCASSPGTGGFIQYFGAGTRLSVL.

CDR3 bases: TGTGCCAGCAGCTTAACCCTCCGGGGGGACTCTGGAAACACCATATATTTT. The encoded protein is CASSLTLRGDSGNTIYF. The chain has TRBV7-9 and TRBJ1-3, with D tentatively TRBD1 (5 bases). Germline CDR1 reads SEHNR; CDR2 reads FQNEAQ (reference sequence). V lost 2 bases and J 0 bases, leaving 14 bases between the germline ends. The CDR3 spans 17 residues.